Following are 28 T cell receptor beta chains from one sample sequenced in a study of blood T cell repertoires in COVID-19. Data came from immunoSEQ multiplex PCR; TCRdb stores just in-frame clones and leaves some out. The sample includes tens of thousands of clones, around 82% of them seen just once. Sequencing was performed on peripheral blood. Receptors originate from a woman older than 75 with acute or convalescent COVID-19.

The CDR3 reads CASSQDGQSNYGYTF. In nucleotides, the CDR3 is TGCGCCAGCAGCCAAGATGGGCAGAGTAACTATGGCTACACCTTC. The chain couples TRBV4-1 to TRBJ1-2; D is undetermined. V dropped 0 bases and J dropped 1 base, with 9 bases sitting between them. Looked up from germline, CDR1 is MGHRA and CDR2 is YSYEKL. The CDR3 length is 15 residues.

The table lists this clone with a few counts. The chain employs TRBV7-9 and TRBJ2-7; the D is unclear. Trimming left V 5 bases short and J 0 bases short, with 8 bases between. The CDR3 consists of 13 residues. CDR1 and CDR2 from the germline V gene are SEHNR and FQNEAQ (reference sequence). CDR3 residues: CASSPPGSYEQYF. The CDR3, as DNA: TGTGCCAGCAGCCCCCCCGGCTCCTACGAGCAGTACTTC.

The rearrangement joins TRBV5-8 to TRBJ1-5; D not resolved. V shed 1 base and J shed 2 bases, with 4 bases lying between them. This CDR3 has 13 residues. Per the germline V gene, CDR1 is SGHTS and CDR2 is YDEGEE. The CDR3 is CASSLLRNQPQHF. As DNA, the CDR3 is TGTGCCAGCAGCTTGCTCCGCAATCAGCCCCAGCATTTT.

The chain recombines TRBV14 with TRBJ2-1; a possible D gene is TRBD1 (5 bases). V lost 4 bases, J lost 0 bases, and 13 bases lay in between. CDR3 length equals 16 residues. CDR1 and CDR2 (germline): SGHDN, FVKESK. In DNA form, the CDR3 reads TGTGCCAGCAGCCTCCCCAGGGTCAGCTCCTACAATGAGCAGTTCTTC. As protein: CASSLPRVSSYNEQFF.

The chain recombines TRBV6-5 with TRBJ1-5; D gene uncertain. The germline CDR1 and CDR2 sequences are MNHEY and SVGAGI. CDR3 length: 16 residues. Trimming shortened V by 4 bases and J by 6 bases, and 19 bases separated the two germline ends. As DNA, the CDR3 is TGTGCCAGCAGTTGGTTTTTATCTTCTGGGAGTCAGCCCCAGCATTTT. Translation: CASSWFLSSGSQPQHF.

The chain couples TRBV2 to TRBJ2-5, with 8 positions matching TRBD2. This CDR3 has 15 residues. CDR1 and CDR2 from the germline V gene are SNHLY and FYNNEI. The V gene end was trimmed by 4 bases and the J gene end by 5 bases; junction bases not matched to a gene: 9. The CDR3 nucleotides read TGTGCCAGCAGTGTAGGACAGCCGGGGGGGGAGACCCAGTACTTC. It yields the protein CASSVGQPGGETQYF.

The table lists this clone with a few counts. The chain has TRBV19 and TRBJ1-1; possible D gene TRBD1, 5 bases. Germline V CDR1 and CDR2: LNHDA, SQIVND (reference sequence). CDR3 length: 14 residues. V was pared by 7 bases and J by 9 bases, with 21 bases between. The CDR3 DNA reads TGTGCCAGTATGGCTCTTACCGGGACTGAGAAAGCTTTCTTT. Protein sequence: CASMALTGTEKAFF.

V gene TRBV4-2 combines with J gene TRBJ1-5; the match to TRBD1 covers 11 bases. Trimming at V came to 1 base and at J to 6 bases, leaving 5 bases not matched to a gene. The CDR3 sequence is 16 residues long. The germline V gene has CDR1 LGHNA and CDR2 YNFKEQ. The CDR3 DNA reads as TGTGCCAGCAGCCAAGCGGACAGGGGGCCGATTCAGCCCCAGCATTTT. It codes for CASSQADRGPIQPQHF.

The CDR3 sequence: CASSQDVGAGLEQFF. The CDR3, as DNA: TGCGCCAGCAGCCAAGATGTGGGGGCGGGTTTGGAGCAGTTCTTC. The chain combines TRBV4-1 with TRBJ2-1; D perhaps matches TRBD1 (6 bases). The V end was cut by 0 bases, the J end by 10 bases, with 16 bases between. The germline V gene encodes CDR1 MGHRA and CDR2 YSYEKL. This CDR3 is 15 amino acids long.

The J gene is TRBJ2-5, the V gene TRBV5-1; perhaps TRBD2 as D (5 bases). Germline V lookup: CDR1 SGHRS, CDR2 YFSETQ. The CDR3 spans 13 residues. Trimming took off 6 bases at V and 4 bases at J, with 13 bases between the two ends. The CDR3 nucleotides read TGCGCCAGCACCTCGACCGGAGGAGAGACCCAGTACTTC. Its protein product is CASTSTGGETQYF.

This clone was observed a handful of times. The chain links TRBV27 to TRBJ1-6; D is undetermined. The CDR3 is made up of 12 amino acids. Germline lookup yields CDR1 MNHEY and CDR2 SMNVEV (reference sequence). Trimming pared 3 bases from V and 9 bases from J, leaving 6 bases between. For the CDR3, the DNA is TGTGCCAGCAGTTTTATGGCTTCACCCCTCCACTTT. Protein: CASSFMASPLHF.

The chain carries TRBV3-1 (or the pseudogene TRBV3-2) and TRBJ2-5; TRBD2 agrees at 8 bases. This CDR3 contains 16 residues. The germline V gene has CDR1 LGHDT and CDR2 YNNKEL (reference sequence). With V trimmed by 2 bases and J by 0 bases, 5 bases remained unmatched. CDR3 DNA: TGTGCCAGCAGCCAATGGGGAGCGGGGGACCAAGAGACCCAGTACTTC. Translation: CASSQWGAGDQETQYF.

V is TRBV10-1 and J is TRBJ2-7; TRBD2 might be the D (5 bases). Germline V gene sequence: CDR1 WNHNN, CDR2 SYGVQD (reference sequence). V was clipped by 6 bases and J by 5 bases, with 17 bases between them. This CDR3 has 14 residues. Here the CDR3 reads CASSPGWSRDEQYF. As DNA, the CDR3 is TGCGCCAGCAGCCCGGGGTGGTCTAGGGACGAGCAGTACTTC.

The V and J genes are TRBV6-5 and TRBJ1-3, with 9 bases that match TRBD1. This CDR3 comprises 16 residues. Unmatched junction bases numbered 4, after V lost 0 bases and J lost 4 bases. CDR1 and CDR2 (germline): MNHEY, SVGAGI. In nucleotides, the CDR3 is TGTGCCAGCAGTTACTCGCGACAGGGGGGGGGAAACACCATATATTTT. Translated, it gives CASSYSRQGGGNTIYF.

The CDR3 is CASSYSQGRNEKLFF. The CDR3 bases are TGTGCCAGCAGTTACTCGCAGGGTAGGAATGAAAAACTGTTTTTT. V is TRBV6-6 and J is TRBJ1-4; perhaps TRBD1 as D (5 bases). Germline CDR1 MNHNY, CDR2 SVGAGI (reference sequence). The CDR3 extends over 15 amino acids. V lost 0 bases and J 5 bases, leaving 10 bases between the germline ends.

This chain uses TRBV15 with TRBJ1-5; D is ambiguous. V dropped 0 bases and J dropped 7 bases, with 4 bases sitting between them. The germline CDR1 and CDR2 sequences are LNHNV and YYDKDF (reference sequence). This CDR3 is 12 amino acids long. The CDR3: CATSRDVQPQHF. The CDR3 bases are TGTGCCACCAGCAGAGATGTACAGCCCCAGCATTTT.

As for this clone: This specimen includes other DNA sequences encoding the same CDR3. The chain couples TRBV9 to TRBJ1-3; D unresolved. The V and J ends lost 4 bases and 4 bases respectively, with 6 bases between them. Germline V gene data show CDR1 as SGDLS and CDR2 as YYNGEE. The length of the CDR3 is 12 residues. The CDR3 DNA reads TGTGCCAGCAGCCCGCGGGGAAACACCATATATTTT. Translating gives CASSPRGNTIYF. The full variable domain, completed using reference TRBV9 and TRBJ1-3, is DSGVTQTPKHLITATGQRVTLRCSPRSGDLSVYWYQQSLDQGLQFLIQYYNGEERAKGNILERFSAQQFPDLHSELNLSSLELGDSALYFCASSPRGNTIYFGEGSWLTVV.

The chain uses TRBV11-1 and TRBJ2-5, with D perhaps matching TRBD1 (6 bases). Germline assignment: CDR1 SGHAT and CDR2 FQDESV (reference sequence). The CDR3 is made up of 16 amino acids. V dropped 0 bases and J dropped 5 bases, with 16 bases sitting between them. The CDR3, as DNA: TGTGCCAGCAGCTTAGCGTTAGGCGGACAGAGGGAGACCCAGTACTTC. It encodes CASSLALGGQRETQYF.

The J gene is TRBJ1-4, the V gene TRBV5-1, with 7 bases aligning to TRBD1. Per germline, CDR1 SGHRS and CDR2 YFSETQ. Trimming at V came to 4 bases and at J to 8 bases, leaving 11 bases not matched to a gene. This CDR3 spans 15 amino acids. In nucleotides, the CDR3 is TGCGCCAGCAGCCCCCCGGGACAGAGTCCAGAAAAACTGTTTTTT. This translates into CASSPPGQSPEKLFF.

This chain uses TRBV20-1 with TRBJ2-5, with TRBD2 matching over 13 bases. Germline CDR1 and CDR2: DFQATT and SNEGSKA (reference sequence). The J segment lost 3 bases and the V segment lost 5 bases, leaving 3 bases of the junction unmatched. The length of the CDR3 is 14 residues. CDR3 residues: CSAGGTSGEETQYF. The CDR3 DNA follows: TGCAGTGCTGGTGGGACTAGCGGGGAAGAGACCCAGTACTTC.

This clone was observed once. The gene calls are TRBV7-2 and TRBJ1-2; maybe TRBD1 (5 bases). Germline CDR1 and CDR2: SGHTA and FQGNSA. Trimming shortened V by 4 bases and J by 7 bases, and 16 bases separated the two germline ends. This CDR3 has 14 residues. CDR3 in DNA: TGTGCCAGCAGCTCTCTGCGGGGGACGGCTGGCTACACCTTC. This gives the protein CASSSLRGTAGYTF.

The CDR3 nucleotides read TGTGCCAGCAGTTACCCACAGATACTCAATCAGCCCCAGCATTTT. As protein: CASSYPQILNQPQHF. This chain uses TRBV6-2 or TRBV6-3 with TRBJ1-5; D is ambiguous. This CDR3 region has 15 residues. The germline V gene encodes CDR1 MNHEY and CDR2 SVGEGT. Trimming stripped 2 bases from V and 3 bases from J, with 11 bases between.

The chain recombines TRBV9 with TRBJ2-2; 11 nucleotides agree with TRBD2. Unmatched junction bases numbered 19, after V lost 7 bases and J lost 5 bases. This CDR3 spans 19 amino acids. Germline V lookup: CDR1 SGDLS, CDR2 YYNGEE. CDR3 amino acids: CASCPRLAGRSEGTGELFF. CDR3 coding DNA: TGTGCCAGCTGCCCCCGACTAGCGGGGAGATCTGAGGGGACCGGGGAGCTGTTTTTT.

J is TRBJ2-2 and V is TRBV7-8; TRBD2 matches 9 bases. Trimming cost V 5 bases and J 3 bases; bases outside gene matches: 7. The V gene's germline CDR1 is SGHVS and CDR2 FQNEAQ. This CDR3 comprises 16 residues. The CDR3 DNA is TGTGCCAGCAGCCGGGGGCGGGAGGGGTACACCGGGGAGCTGTTTTTT. It is translated as CASSRGREGYTGELFF.

This clone has more than one count but fewer than ten. CDR3 DNA: TGTGCCAGCAGCTTGGACCGAGACACTGAAGCTTTCTTT. The encoded protein is CASSLDRDTEAFF. This chain links TRBV5-6 with TRBJ1-1; no reliable D call. The V and J ends lost 0 bases and 3 bases respectively, with 6 bases between them. The CDR3 runs to 13 residues. Germline assignment: CDR1 SGHDT and CDR2 YYEEEE.

V and J are TRBV18 and TRBJ2-3; D possibly corresponds to TRBD2 (5 bases). This CDR3 comprises 15 residues. Trimming removed 0 bases at V and 1 base at J, with 8 bases between. CDR1 KGHSH and CDR2 LQKENI come from the germline V gene. CDR3 amino acids: CASSPPRAGTDTQYF. For the CDR3, the DNA is TGTGCCAGCTCACCACCGAGGGCTGGCACAGATACGCAGTATTTT.

The chain combines TRBV20-1 with TRBJ2-1; TRBD2 matches at 11 bases. The trim removed 3 bases at V and 0 bases at J, leaving 7 bases unmatched. The CDR3 length is 17 residues. The germline V gene encodes CDR1 DFQATT and CDR2 SNEGSKA (reference sequence). CDR3 protein: CSASTGTSGSSYNEQFF. CDR3 in DNA: TGCAGTGCTAGTACCGGGACTAGCGGTAGCTCCTACAATGAGCAGTTCTTC.

Worth noting for this clone: One end of the junction fails to match germline, which may point to a read error. The chain couples TRBV2 to TRBJ1-2, with D unclear. Germline-derived CDR1 and CDR2 are SNHLY and FYNNEI. This CDR3 has 10 residues. CDR3 in amino acids: CASRAEVAIF. The CDR3 DNA sequence: TGTGCCAGCAGGGCCGAAGTAGCAATCTTC.